These 13 T cell receptor beta chains share one sample of origin, sequenced in a study of T cells expressing NK-cell markers. One entry per CDR3 protein, without DNA, is what TCRdb gives after re-calling the 5' RACE reads. The repertoire table contains about 380,000 distinct CDR3 sequences. The material sequenced was blood T cells: a sorted CD56 or NKG2C T cell subset, CD4+ or CD8+ T cells, or bulk PBMC T cells (not recorded which). The source is a man aged 18-70 years in good health.

The chain carries TRBV5-1 and TRBJ2-5. This CDR3 contains 15 residues. Germline values: CDR1 SGHRS, CDR2 YFSETQ. CDR3 region: CASSLAPTLKETQYF.

The chain carries TRBV20-1 and TRBJ1-1; there is no DNA to check the TCRdb D call of TRBD1. CDR1 and CDR2 from the germline V gene are DFQATT and SNEGSKA (reference sequence). This CDR3 spans 14 amino acids. CDR3 sequence reads: CSARINARVPEAFF.

The gene calls are TRBV7-2 and TRBJ2-1; checking the TCRdb D call of TRBD1 is not possible without DNA. The V gene's germline CDR1 is SGHTA and CDR2 FQGNSA. This CDR3 spans 13 amino acids. CDR3 in amino acids: CASSQRQGIEQFF.

The chain is built from TRBV7-9 and TRBJ1-2; TCRdb's D call, TRBD1, is unchecked because there is no DNA. CDR1 is SEHNR and CDR2 is FQNEAQ in the germline V gene (reference sequence). The CDR3 covers 16 residues. CDR3 amino acids: CASSRDAGTANYGYTF.

The chain carries TRBV7-2 and TRBJ2-1; TCRdb indicates TRBD1, and absent DNA this call remains unverified. Germline V gene data show CDR1 as SGHTA and CDR2 as FQGNSA. The CDR3 length is 14 residues. The CDR3 sequence is CASSGPGSYNEQFF.

CDR3 loop: CASSQSGTSRPGGELFF. The V gene is TRBV3-1, the J gene TRBJ2-2; TCRdb selects TRBD2, and the lack of DNA leaves this call unchecked. This CDR3 comprises 17 residues. Germline V lookup: CDR1 LGHDT, CDR2 YNNKEL (reference sequence).

The V and J genes are TRBV20-1 and TRBJ2-3; the TRBD2 assignment by TCRdb is unverifiable without DNA. The CDR3 is made up of 14 amino acids. Germline V gives CDR1 DFQATT, CDR2 SNEGSKA (reference sequence). This chain's CDR3 is CSASPSPKADTQYF.

V gene TRBV2 combines with J gene TRBJ1-2. CDR1 and CDR2 (germline): SNHLY, FYNNEI. The CDR3 runs 14 residues. This CDR3 is CASSLTVFNYGYTF.

J is TRBJ1-2 and V is TRBV5-1; TCRdb lists TRBD1, though no DNA is available to test this call. The CDR3 covers 16 residues. The germline V gene encodes CDR1 SGHRS and CDR2 YFSETQ. The CDR3 is CASSKTPGGADYGYTF.

The chain couples TRBV5-1 to TRBJ2-2; TCRdb indicates TRBD1, and absent DNA this call remains unverified. The germline V gene has CDR1 SGHRS and CDR2 YFSETQ. The CDR3 totals 15 residues. The CDR3 spells CASTLDRLNTGELFF.

This chain links TRBV18 with TRBJ2-7; with no DNA, the TCRdb D assignment of TRBD2 cannot be verified. Germline-derived CDR1 and CDR2 are KGHSH and LQKENI. CDR3 length equals 17 residues. The CDR3 reads CASSPPGFREGGDEQYF.

The gene calls are TRBV5-4 and TRBJ2-5. Germline CDR1 is SGHNT and CDR2 is YYREEE (reference sequence). The CDR3 is 13 residues long. CDR3 loop: CASSSVIGETQYF.

The chain has TRBV10-1 and TRBJ2-7; TCRdb outputs TRBD1, but without DNA this stays unchecked. From germline, CDR1 is WNHNN and CDR2 SYGVQD (reference sequence). The CDR3 consists of 15 residues. The chain's CDR3 is CASRTHSNGPDKQYF.